The source of this TCR beta chain is a study of radiation and T cells in renal cell carcinoma. Overall study context: Nephrectomy followed 15 Gy stereotactic body radiation by 4 weeks. Whole-study results and caveats: Top tumor clonotypes rose in blood 2 weeks post-radiation, then contracted. Baseline intratumoral clonotype presence is unknown without pretreatment biopsies.

Trimming shortened V by 1 base and J by 11 bases, and 18 bases separated the two germline ends. Germline V lookup: CDR1 SGDLS, CDR2 YYNGEE. This CDR3 has 14 amino acids. Time point here: baseline pretreatment blood. Treatment meaning: 15 Gy SBRT to primary tumor, nephrectomy 4 weeks later. The tumor was a clear cell renal cell carcinoma. Concerning this clone: Its antigen is currently unknown.

TCRdb's copy holds only in-frame clones and misses some; the assay was immunoSEQ multiplex PCR. The table has 120,000 to 150,000 clones, about 85% seen once. The chain carries TRBV9 and TRBJ2-5; no clear D. This specimen was blood, taken from a patient whose treatment included radiotherapy and nephrectomy. The source is a woman in her 70s with renal cell carcinoma. CDR3 coding DNA: TGTGCCAGCAGCGTAACAGATCGAGGCTATGAGCAGTACTTC. This translates into CASSVTDRGYEQYF.